This entry lists 6 T cell receptor beta chains sequenced from one sample in a study of cytomegalovirus exposure and HLA in healthy donors. PCR was performed using 60 Vbeta and 13 Jbeta primers. Sequencing was performed with immunoSEQ multiplex PCR; in TCRdb, only in-frame clones are kept and a portion is missing. The data show 180,000 or so clones, roughly 80% seen once. The sample consisted of PBMCs. These receptors were obtained from a woman aged 40 to 50 in good health and CMV-seropositive.

The chain combines TRBV14 with TRBJ2-7; 7 bases fit TRBD1. V shed 3 bases, J shed 2 bases, and the junction held 10 bases outside the gene matches. The CDR3 loop spans 16 amino acids. Germline CDR1 reads SGHDN; CDR2 reads FVKESK. CDR3 sequence (DNA): TGTGCCAGCAGCCAGCCAACGACCGGGACAGCCTACGAGCAGTACTTC. Translation gives CASSQPTTGTAYEQYF.

Only a few counts were recorded for this clone. This rearrangement joins TRBV6-1 to TRBJ1-1; D unresolved. Trimming took 3 bases from V and 0 from J, leaving 5 bases between them. The CDR3 runs to 13 residues. Germline V gene data show CDR1 as MNHNS and CDR2 as SASEGT. The CDR3 is CASSDKMNTEAFF. CDR3 nucleotides: TGTGCCAGCAGTGACAAAATGAACACTGAAGCTTTCTTT.

V gene TRBV11-2 combines with J gene TRBJ1-6; the match to TRBD1 covers 7 bases. Trimming removed 0 bases from V and 7 bases from J; junction bases left unmatched: 6. The CDR3 extends over 16 amino acids. Germline loops: CDR1 SGHAT, CDR2 FQNNGV. CDR3 DNA: TGTGCCAGCAGCTTAGAAGGGGGCGGGTTAAATTCACCCCTCCACTTT. This codes for CASSLEGGGLNSPLHF.

The chain is built from TRBV29-1 and TRBJ2-6, with TRBD1 matching over 8 bases. Per germline, CDR1 SQVTM and CDR2 ANQGSEA. The trim removed 3 bases at V and 0 bases at J, leaving 1 base unmatched. The CDR3 is made up of 15 amino acids. CDR3 protein: CSVDTGGSGANVLTF. CDR3 sequence (DNA): TGCAGCGTTGATACAGGGGGCTCTGGGGCCAACGTCCTGACTTTC.

The V and J genes are TRBV7-3 and TRBJ2-2; 12 nucleotides match TRBD2. The length of the CDR3 is 15 residues. Germline values: CDR1 SGHTA, CDR2 FQGTGA. Unmatched junction bases numbered 5, after V lost 6 bases and J lost 6 bases. The CDR3 DNA follows: TGTGCCAGCAGGGTCCTAGCGGGAGGGGCCGGGGAGCTGTTTTTT. This encodes CASRVLAGGAGELFF.

The V call is TRBV6-1, the J call TRBJ1-2; tentatively, D is TRBD1 (5 bases). Germline V gene data show CDR1 as MNHNS and CDR2 as SASEGT. Trimming stripped 6 bases from V and 4 bases from J, with 15 bases between. The CDR3 is 14 amino acids. CDR3: CASSRGGTAYGYTF. The CDR3 DNA reads TGTGCCAGCAGCCGGGGCGGGACGGCCTATGGCTACACCTTC.